This T cell receptor (beta chain) was documented in a study of blood T cell repertoires in COVID-19. Study at large: Samples of COVID-19 (acute and convalescent) were obtained from the United States, Italy and Spain. T cells, B-cell-depleted T cells, or PBMCs provided the cDNA or gDNA that served as material.

Trimming took off 4 bases at V and 5 bases at J, with 6 bases between the two ends. There are 12 residues in the CDR3. Germline values: CDR1 LNHDA, CDR2 SQIVND (reference sequence). In the authors' methods: Estimation of nucleated cell counts was performed using reference gene primer amplification. Repertoires were generated with immunoSEQ multiplex PCR, while TCRdb's copy carries only in-frame clones and drops some. The D gene and trimming were derived from the DNA, and the V and J assignments and clone size from that table. The sample has under 150,000 clones; 80% to 85% are singletons. Sequenced input: peripheral blood. The sequence was obtained from a man aged 60-69 years with acute or convalescent COVID-19. The rearrangement joins TRBV19 to TRBJ1-5; unclear D gene. For the CDR3, the DNA is TGTGCCAGTAGTACGAGAGATCAGCCCCAGCATTTT. Translating gives CASSTRDQPQHF.